This T cell receptor (beta chain) stems from a study of T cell changes during pregnancy in multiple sclerosis. CDR1 is SGHVS and CDR2 is FNYEAQ in the germline V gene. V was trimmed by 5 bases and J by 2 bases, leaving 14 bases between them. This CDR3 contains 15 residues. TCRdb's table, derived via immunoSEQ multiplex PCR, lists solely in-frame clones and lacks some. The sample has about 46,000 clones, about 94% seen once; the top ten hold 3.5% to 5%. Sequencing was performed on CD8+ T cells from peripheral blood mononuclear cells, taken in the first trimester of pregnancy. The source is a female donor with multiple sclerosis, enrolled in a pregnancy study. The rearrangement links TRBV7-6 to TRBJ2-3; D is perhaps TRBD2 (6 bases). The CDR3, as DNA: TGTGCCAGCAGCCTTGGCGGGGCCATCACAGATACGCAGTATTTT. This gives the protein CASSLGGAITDTQYF.